This TCR beta chain was recovered during a study of blood T cell repertoires in COVID-19. Overall study context: The United States, Italy and Spain were the sources of the acute and convalescent COVID-19 samples. T cells, B-cell-depleted T cells, or PBMCs supplied cDNA or gDNA.

How the authors handled the data: Using reference gene primer amplification, nucleated cell counts were estimated. Clones were sequenced by immunoSEQ multiplex PCR, and TCRdb holds only the in-frame ones, with some missing. The V and J calls and the clone size are those of that table, but D and trimming were determined from the DNA. The data show tens of thousands of clones, approximately 82% seen once. V dropped 6 bases and J dropped 8 bases, with 19 bases sitting between them. The V gene's germline CDR1 is MDHEN and CDR2 SYDVKM. The CDR3 spans 14 residues. The source of this sequence is a human donor in a cohort sampled during active COVID-19. Sequences were obtained from peripheral blood. The chain combines TRBV28 with TRBJ1-2, with a weak D call TRBD1 (5 bases). CDR3 bases: TGTGCCAGCAGCCTCCGGGGGTGGGGTAGGGGCTACACCTTC. Residues: CASSLRGWGRGYTF.